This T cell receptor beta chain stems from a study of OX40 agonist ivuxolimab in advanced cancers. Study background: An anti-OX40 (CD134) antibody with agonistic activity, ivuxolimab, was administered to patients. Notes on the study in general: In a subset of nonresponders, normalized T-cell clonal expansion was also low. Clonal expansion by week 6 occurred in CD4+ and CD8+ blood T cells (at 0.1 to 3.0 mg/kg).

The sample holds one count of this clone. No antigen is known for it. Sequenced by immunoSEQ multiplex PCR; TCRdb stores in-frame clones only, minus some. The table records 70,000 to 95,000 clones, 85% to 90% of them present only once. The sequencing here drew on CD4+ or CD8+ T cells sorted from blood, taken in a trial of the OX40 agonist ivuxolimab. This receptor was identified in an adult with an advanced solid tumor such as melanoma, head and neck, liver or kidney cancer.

In nucleotides, the CDR3 is TGCGCCAGCAGCTCGGGAGGGGGCGTGGGAGGGACCCAGTACTTC. Its protein is CASSSGGGVGGTQYF. The rearrangement links TRBV5-1 to TRBJ2-5, with a possible D match to TRBD2 (8 bases). Germline values: CDR1 SGHRS, CDR2 YFSETQ. The CDR3 is 15 residues long. V shed 3 bases and J shed 7 bases, with 19 bases lying between them. Full variable domain (rest looked up from reference TRBV5-1 and TRBJ2-5): KAGVTQTPRYLIKTRGQQVTLSCSPISGHRSVSWYQQTPGQGLQFLFEYFSETQRNKGNFPGRFSGRQFSNSRSEMNVSTLELGDSALYLCASSSGGGVGGTQYFGPGTRLLVL.